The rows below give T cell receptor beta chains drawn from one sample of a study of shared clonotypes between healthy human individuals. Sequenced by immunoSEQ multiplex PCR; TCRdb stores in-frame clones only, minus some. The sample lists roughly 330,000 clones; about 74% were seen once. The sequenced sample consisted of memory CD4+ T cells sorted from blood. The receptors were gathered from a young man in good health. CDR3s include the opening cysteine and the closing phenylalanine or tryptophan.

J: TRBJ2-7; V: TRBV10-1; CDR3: CASSDNSYEQYF
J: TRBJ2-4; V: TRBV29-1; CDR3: CSVVAQEDIQYF
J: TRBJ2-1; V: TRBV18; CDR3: CASSPYHRTEQFF
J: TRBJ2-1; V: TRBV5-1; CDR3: CASSFSSGRSPYNEQFF
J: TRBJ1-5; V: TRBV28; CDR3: CASITGGNVGQPQHF
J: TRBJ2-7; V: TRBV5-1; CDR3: CASSFDSNYEQYF
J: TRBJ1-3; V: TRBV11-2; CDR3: CASSFSGNTIYF
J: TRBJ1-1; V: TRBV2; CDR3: CASSTSGTEAFF
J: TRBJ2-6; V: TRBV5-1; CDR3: CASSISGVAGANVLTF
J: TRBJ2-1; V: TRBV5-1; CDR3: CASSQSGGRSNEQFF
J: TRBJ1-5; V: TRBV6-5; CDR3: CASRLTRDSNQPQHF
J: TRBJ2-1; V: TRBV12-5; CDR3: CASGLVRSNEQFF
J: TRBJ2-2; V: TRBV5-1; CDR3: CASSKEAGGELFF
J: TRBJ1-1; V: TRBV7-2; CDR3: CASSLGVVGNTEAFF
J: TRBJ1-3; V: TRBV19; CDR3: CASSKSPSSGNTIYF
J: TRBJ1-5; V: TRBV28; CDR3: CASSLEVGGSYSNQPQHF
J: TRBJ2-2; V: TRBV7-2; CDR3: CASSRLAGYTGELFF
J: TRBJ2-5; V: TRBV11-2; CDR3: CASSFGTQAQETQYF
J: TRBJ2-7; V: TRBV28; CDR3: CASRLAGAREQYF
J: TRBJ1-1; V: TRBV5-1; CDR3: CASSLVRGNTEAFF
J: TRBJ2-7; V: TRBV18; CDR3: CASSRGTGSYEQYF
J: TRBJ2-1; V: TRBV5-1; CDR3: CASSATGTGFDEQFF
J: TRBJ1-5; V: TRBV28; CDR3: CASSPFPLNNQPQHF
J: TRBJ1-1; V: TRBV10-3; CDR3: CAISDFGGNTEAFF
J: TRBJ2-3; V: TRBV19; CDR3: CASSIRSGSRTDTQYF
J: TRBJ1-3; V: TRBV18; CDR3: CASSPFGENTIYF
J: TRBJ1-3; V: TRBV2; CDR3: CASSSRDSSGNTIYF
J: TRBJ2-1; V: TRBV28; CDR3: CATVAGGFDEQFF
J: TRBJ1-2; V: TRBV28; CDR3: CASSSQGTTPGYTF
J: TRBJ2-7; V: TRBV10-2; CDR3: CASREEGGTYEQYF
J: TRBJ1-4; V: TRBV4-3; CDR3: CASSQEAVLREKLFF
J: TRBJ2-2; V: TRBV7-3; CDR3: CASSLGHQGVETGELFF
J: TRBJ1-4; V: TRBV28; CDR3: CASSFGPGQPNEKLFF
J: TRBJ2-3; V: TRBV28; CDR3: CASSLLTSGRTTDTQYF
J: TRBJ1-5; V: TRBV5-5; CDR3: CASSPQPQPNQPQHF
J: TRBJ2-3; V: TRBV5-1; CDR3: CASSLGRAGVTDTQYF
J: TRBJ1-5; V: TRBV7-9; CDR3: CASSYGTGSLNQPQHF
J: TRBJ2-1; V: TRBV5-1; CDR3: CASSLDPASSYNEQFF
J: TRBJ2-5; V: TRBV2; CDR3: CASSGVGGETQYF
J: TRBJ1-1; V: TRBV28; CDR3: CASSQARGQGLAFF
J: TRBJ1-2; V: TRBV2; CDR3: CASSKTAESSYGYTF
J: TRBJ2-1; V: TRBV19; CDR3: CASSLLAAYNEQFF
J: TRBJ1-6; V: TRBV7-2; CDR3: CASSLGRDAFHF
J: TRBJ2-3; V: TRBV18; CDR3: CASSPPTTDTQYF
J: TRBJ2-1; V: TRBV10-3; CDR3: CAISDRQGYNEQFF
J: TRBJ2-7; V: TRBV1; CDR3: CTSSQDSCAVCYEQYF
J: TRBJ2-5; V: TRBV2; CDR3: CASRLDIARETQYF
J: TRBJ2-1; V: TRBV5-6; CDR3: CASSFRTSGYNEQFF
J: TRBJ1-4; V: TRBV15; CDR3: CATSGGADEKLFF
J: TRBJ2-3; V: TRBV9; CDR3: CASSALEGSTDTQYF
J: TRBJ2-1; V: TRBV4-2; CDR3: CASSQDYQKREGDEQFF
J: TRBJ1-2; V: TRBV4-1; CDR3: CASSQERAGDYGYTF
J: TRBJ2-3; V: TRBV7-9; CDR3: CASSPGLASDTQYF
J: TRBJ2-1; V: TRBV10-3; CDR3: CASWTGVYNEQFF
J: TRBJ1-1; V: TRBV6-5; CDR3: CASIIPGQRAEAFF
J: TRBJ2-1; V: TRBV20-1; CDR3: CSASLGDEQFF
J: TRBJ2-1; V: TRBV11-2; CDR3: CASSLGGSGPVGGVPRLFF